This TCR beta chain was identified during a study of T cells in tuberculosis. Germline loops: CDR1 LNHDA, CDR2 SQIVND (reference sequence). V lost 3 bases and J 8 bases, leaving 10 bases between the germline ends. The CDR3 spans 12 residues. TCRdb's table, derived via immunoSEQ multiplex PCR, lists solely in-frame clones and lacks some. The sample has fewer than 55,000 clones; roughly 96% are singletons. Time point meaning: new active TB diagnosis, blood taken before or within 7 days of starting treatment. Confirmation came from sputum smear and/or culture positivity for M. tuberculosis. Regarding the study as a whole: The TCR-beta difference was not significant; alpha differences partly reflected length.

As regards this clone: What it recognizes is unknown.

The clonotype originates from an adult with tuberculosis. The chain uses TRBV19 and TRBJ1-2; the D is unclear. This specimen was PBMCs, taken at tuberculosis diagnosis. The CDR3 DNA follows: TGTGCCAGTAGTATTGATCTGGGCGGCTACACCTTC. Its translation is CASSIDLGGYTF.